This TCR beta chain is drawn from a study of cytomegalovirus exposure and HLA in healthy donors. Both 60 Vbeta primers and 13 Jbeta primers went into the PCR. Only in-frame clones appear in the TCRdb table, and some are missing; sequencing was by immunoSEQ multiplex PCR. The sample holds some 120,000 clones, approximately 80% seen once. CDR1 is SGHNT and CDR2 is YENEEA in the germline V gene. CDR3 length: 13 amino acids. Trimming took off 5 bases at V and 1 base at J, with 9 bases between the two ends. Concerning this clone: Its antigen remains unknown.

Study-wide points: Reportedly, HLA-A and HLA-B alleles of most subjects were accurately predicted from TCR beta.

Material for sequencing was PBMCs. The chain employs TRBV11-3 and TRBJ2-7, with a weak D call TRBD1 (5 bases). This clonotype was sampled from a woman aged 18-29 years in good health and CMV-seronegative. CDR3 nucleotide sequence: TGTGCCAGCAGCGAAGGGGCGTCCTACGAGCAGTACTTC. Its translation: CASSEGASYEQYF.